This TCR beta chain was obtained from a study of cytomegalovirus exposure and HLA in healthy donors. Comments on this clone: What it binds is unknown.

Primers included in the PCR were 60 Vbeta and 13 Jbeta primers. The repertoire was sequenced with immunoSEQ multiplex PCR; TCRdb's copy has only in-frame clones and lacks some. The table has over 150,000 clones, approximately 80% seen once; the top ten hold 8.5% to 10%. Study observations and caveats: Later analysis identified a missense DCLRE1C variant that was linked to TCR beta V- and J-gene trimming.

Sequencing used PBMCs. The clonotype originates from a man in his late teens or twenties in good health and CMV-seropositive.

Here the CDR3 reads CASSSGTGFYEQYF. The CDR3 coding sequence is TGCGCCAGTTCCTCCGGGACAGGGTTCTACGAGCAGTACTTC. The rearrangement links TRBV4-3 to TRBJ2-5; TRBD1 aligns across 9 bases. Judging by the DNA end, TRBJ2-7 fits better; the J call may be wrong. The CDR3 length is 14 residues. The V gene's germline CDR1 is LGHNA and CDR2 YSLEER.